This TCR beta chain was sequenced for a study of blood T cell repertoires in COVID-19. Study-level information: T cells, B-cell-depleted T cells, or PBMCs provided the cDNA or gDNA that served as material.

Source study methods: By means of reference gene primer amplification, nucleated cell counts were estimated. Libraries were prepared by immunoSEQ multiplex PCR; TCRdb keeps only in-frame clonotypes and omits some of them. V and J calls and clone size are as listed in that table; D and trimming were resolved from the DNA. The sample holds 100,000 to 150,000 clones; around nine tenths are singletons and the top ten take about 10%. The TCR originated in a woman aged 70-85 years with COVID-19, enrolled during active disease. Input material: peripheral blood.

This chain's CDR3 is CASSFWQGPGEKLFF. DNA for the CDR3: TGTGCCAGCAGCTTTTGGCAGGGTCCCGGTGAAAAACTGTTTTTT. The chain joins TRBV7-2 to TRBJ1-4, with D possibly matching TRBD1 (5 bases). This CDR3 region has 15 residues. Deletions cut 3 bases from V and 7 bases from J, with 15 bases between. Germline assignment: CDR1 SGHTA and CDR2 FQGNSA.